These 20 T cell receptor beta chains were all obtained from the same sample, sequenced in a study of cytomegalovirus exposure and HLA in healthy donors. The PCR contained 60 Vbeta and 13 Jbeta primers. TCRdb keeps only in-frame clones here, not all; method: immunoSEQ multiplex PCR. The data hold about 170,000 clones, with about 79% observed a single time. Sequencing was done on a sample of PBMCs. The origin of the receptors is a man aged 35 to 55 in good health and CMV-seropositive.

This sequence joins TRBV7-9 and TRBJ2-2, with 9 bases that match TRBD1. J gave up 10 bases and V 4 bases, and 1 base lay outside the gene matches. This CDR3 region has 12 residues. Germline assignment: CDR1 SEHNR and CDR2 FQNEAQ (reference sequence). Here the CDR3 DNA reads TGTGCCAGCAGCTGGACAGGGGTGGAGCTGTTTTTT. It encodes CASSWTGVELFF.

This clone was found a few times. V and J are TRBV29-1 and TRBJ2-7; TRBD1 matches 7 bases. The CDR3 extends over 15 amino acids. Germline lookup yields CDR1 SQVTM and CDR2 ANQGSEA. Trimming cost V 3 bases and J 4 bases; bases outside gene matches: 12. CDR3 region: CSVDHRGSSEYEQYF. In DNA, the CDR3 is TGCAGCGTTGATCACAGGGGCAGTTCGGAATACGAGCAGTACTTC.

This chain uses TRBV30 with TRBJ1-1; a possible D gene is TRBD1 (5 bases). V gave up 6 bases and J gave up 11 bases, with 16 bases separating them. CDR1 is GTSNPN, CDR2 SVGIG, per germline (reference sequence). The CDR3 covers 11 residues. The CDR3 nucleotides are TGTGCCTGCCGGGCCCTCAGGGTTGCTTTCTTT. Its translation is CACRALRVAFF.

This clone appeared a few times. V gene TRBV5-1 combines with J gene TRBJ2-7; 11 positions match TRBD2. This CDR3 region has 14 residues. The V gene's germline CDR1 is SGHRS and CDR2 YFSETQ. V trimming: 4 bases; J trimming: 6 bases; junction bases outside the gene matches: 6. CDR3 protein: CASSLTSGSIEQYF. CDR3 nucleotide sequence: TGCGCCAGCAGCCTTACTAGCGGGAGTATCGAGCAGTACTTC. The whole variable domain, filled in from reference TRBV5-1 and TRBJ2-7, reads KAGVTQTPRYLIKTRGQQVTLSCSPISGHRSVSWYQQTPGQGLQFLFEYFSETQRNKGNFPGRFSGRQFSNSRSEMNVSTLELGDSALYLCASSLTSGSIEQYFGPGTRLTVT.

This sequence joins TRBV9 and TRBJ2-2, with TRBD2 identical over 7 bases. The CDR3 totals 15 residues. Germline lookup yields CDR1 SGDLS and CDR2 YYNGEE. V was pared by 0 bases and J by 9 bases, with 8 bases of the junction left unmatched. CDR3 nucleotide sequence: TGTGCCAGCAGCGTAGGGCTAGCGGTAGGTCGGGAGCTGTTTTTT. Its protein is CASSVGLAVGRELFF. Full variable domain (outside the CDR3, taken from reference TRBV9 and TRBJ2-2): DSGVTQTPKHLITATGQRVTLRCSPRSGDLSVYWYQQSLDQGLQFLIQYYNGEERAKGNILERFSAQQFPDLHSELNLSSLELGDSALYFCASSVGLAVGRELFFGEGSRLTVL.

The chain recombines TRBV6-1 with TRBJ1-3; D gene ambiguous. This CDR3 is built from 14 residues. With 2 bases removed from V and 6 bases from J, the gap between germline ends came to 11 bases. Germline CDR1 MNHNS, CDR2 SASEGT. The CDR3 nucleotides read TGTGCCAGCAGTGAATACACAGTACCAAACACCATATATTTT. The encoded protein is CASSEYTVPNTIYF.

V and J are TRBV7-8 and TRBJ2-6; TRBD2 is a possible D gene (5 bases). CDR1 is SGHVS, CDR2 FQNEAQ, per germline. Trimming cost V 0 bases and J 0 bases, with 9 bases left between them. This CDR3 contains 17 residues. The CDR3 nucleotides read TGTGCCAGCAGCTTAGCGGGAGCGAGCTCTGGGGCCAACGTCCTGACTTTC. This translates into CASSLAGASSGANVLTF. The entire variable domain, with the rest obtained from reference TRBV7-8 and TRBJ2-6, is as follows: GAGVSQSPRYKVAKRGQDVALRCDPISGHVSLFWYQQALGQGPEFLTYFQNEAQLDKSGLPSDRFFAERPEGSVSTLKIQRTQQEDSAVYLCASSLAGASSGANVLTFGAGSRLTVL.

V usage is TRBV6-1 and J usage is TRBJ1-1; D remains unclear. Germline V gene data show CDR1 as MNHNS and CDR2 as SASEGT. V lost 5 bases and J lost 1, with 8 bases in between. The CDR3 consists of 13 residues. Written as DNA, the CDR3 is TGTGCCAGCAGTACGCGAGAGAACACTGAAGCTTTCTTT. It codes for CASSTRENTEAFF.

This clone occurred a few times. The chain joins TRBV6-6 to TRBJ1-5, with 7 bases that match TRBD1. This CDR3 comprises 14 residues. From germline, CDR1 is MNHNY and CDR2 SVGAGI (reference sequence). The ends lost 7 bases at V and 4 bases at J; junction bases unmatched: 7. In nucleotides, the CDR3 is TGTGCCAGCATCTCACAGGGGCAAAATCAGCCCCAGCATTTT. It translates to CASISQGQNQPQHF.

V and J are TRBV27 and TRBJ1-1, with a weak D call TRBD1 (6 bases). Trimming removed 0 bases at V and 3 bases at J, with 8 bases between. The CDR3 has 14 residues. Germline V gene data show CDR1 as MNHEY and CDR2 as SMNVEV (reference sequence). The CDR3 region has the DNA TGTGCCAGCAGTTTATCAGGGGGGGACACTGAAGCTTTCTTT. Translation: CASSLSGGDTEAFF.

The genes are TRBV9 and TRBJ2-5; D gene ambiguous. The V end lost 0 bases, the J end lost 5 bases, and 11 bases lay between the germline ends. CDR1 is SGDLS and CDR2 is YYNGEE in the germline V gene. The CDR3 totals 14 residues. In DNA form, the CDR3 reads TGTGCCAGCAGCGTAGAGCCCGCCGGGGAGACCCAGTACTTC. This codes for CASSVEPAGETQYF.

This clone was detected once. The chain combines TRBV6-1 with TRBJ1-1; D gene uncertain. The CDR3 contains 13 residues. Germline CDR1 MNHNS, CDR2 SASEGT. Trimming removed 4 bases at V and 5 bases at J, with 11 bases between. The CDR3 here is CASSVVLETEAFF. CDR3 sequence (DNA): TGTGCCAGCAGTGTAGTGCTTGAAACTGAAGCTTTCTTT.

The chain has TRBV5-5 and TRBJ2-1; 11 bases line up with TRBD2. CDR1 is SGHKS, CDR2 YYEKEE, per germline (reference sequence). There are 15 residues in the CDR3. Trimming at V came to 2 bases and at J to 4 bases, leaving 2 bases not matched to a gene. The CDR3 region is CASSFGTSGYNEQFF. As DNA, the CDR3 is TGTGCCAGCAGCTTCGGGACTAGCGGATACAATGAGCAGTTCTTC.

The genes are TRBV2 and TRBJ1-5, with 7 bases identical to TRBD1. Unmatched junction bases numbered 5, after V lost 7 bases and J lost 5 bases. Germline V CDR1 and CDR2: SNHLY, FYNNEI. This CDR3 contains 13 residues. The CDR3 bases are TGTGCCAGCACCGGGACAGCCTATCAGCCCCAGCATTTT. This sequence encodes CASTGTAYQPQHF.

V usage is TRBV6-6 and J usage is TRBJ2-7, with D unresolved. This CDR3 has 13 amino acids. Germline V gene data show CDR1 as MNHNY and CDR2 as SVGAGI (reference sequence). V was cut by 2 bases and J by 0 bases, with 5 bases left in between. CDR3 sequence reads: CASSYDTSYEQYF. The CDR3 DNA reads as TGTGCCAGCAGTTACGACACCTCCTACGAGCAGTACTTC.

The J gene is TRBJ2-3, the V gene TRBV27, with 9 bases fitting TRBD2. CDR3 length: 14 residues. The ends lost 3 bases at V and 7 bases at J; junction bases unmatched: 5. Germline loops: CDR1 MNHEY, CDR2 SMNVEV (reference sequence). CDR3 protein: CASSFAGGGNTQYF. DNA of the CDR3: TGTGCCAGCAGTTTTGCGGGAGGGGGGAATACGCAGTATTTT.

This chain's CDR3 is CASSFSGRGPYEQYF. For the CDR3, the DNA is TGTGCCAGCAGCTTCTCGGGGCGGGGACCCTACGAGCAGTACTTC. This chain uses TRBV5-6 with TRBJ2-7; D might be TRBD2 (6 bases). V was clipped by 2 bases and J by 2 bases, with 14 bases between them. CDR1 is SGHDT, CDR2 YYEEEE, per germline. The CDR3 loop spans 15 amino acids. Variable domain in full (rest from reference TRBV5-6 and TRBJ2-7): DAGVTQSPTHLIKTRGQQVTLRCSPKSGHDTVSWYQQALGQGPQFIFQYYEEEERQRGNFPDRFSGHQFPNYSSELNVNALLLGDSALYLCASSFSGRGPYEQYFGPGTRLTVT.

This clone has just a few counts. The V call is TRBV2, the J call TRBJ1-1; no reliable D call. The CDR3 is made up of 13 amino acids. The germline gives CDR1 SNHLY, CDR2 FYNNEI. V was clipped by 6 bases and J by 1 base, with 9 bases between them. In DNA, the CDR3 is TGTGCCAGCAGCGTTACAGAGAACACTGAAGCTTTCTTT. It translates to CASSVTENTEAFF.

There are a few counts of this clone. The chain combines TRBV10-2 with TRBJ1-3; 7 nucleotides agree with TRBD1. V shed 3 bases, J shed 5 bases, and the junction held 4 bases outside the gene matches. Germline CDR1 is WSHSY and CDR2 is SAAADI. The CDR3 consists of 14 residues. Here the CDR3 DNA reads TGCGCCAGCAGTGAACCGACAGGGAGAAACACCATATATTTT. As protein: CASSEPTGRNTIYF.

CDR3 coding DNA: TGCGCCAGCAGCTTGGATGGACAGGGGGCCAATGGCTACACCTTC. Protein sequence: CASSLDGQGANGYTF. The chain links TRBV5-1 to TRBJ1-2, with TRBD1 identical over 11 bases. Germline V gene data show CDR1 as SGHRS and CDR2 as YFSETQ. This CDR3 has 15 amino acids. V gave up 0 bases and J gave up 6 bases; unmatched junction bases: 4.